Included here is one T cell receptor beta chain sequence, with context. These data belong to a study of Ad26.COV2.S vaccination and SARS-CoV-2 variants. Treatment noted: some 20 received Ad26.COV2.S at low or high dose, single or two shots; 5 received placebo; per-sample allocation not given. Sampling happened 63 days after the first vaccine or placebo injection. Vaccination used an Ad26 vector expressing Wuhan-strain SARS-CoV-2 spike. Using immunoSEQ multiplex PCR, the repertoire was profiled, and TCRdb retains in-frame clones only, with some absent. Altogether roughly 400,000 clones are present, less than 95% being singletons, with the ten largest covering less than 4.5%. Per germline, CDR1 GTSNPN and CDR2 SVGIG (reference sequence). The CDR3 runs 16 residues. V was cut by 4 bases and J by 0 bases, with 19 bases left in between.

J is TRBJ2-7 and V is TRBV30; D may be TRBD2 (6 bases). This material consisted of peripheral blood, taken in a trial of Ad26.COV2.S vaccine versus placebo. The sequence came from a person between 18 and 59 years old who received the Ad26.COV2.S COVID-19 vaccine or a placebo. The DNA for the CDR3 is TGTGCCTGGACGGGCGAGGGGAGGCCCAGCTCCTACGAGCAGTACTTC. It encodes CAWTGEGRPSSYEQYF.